This T cell receptor beta chain was identified in a study of human T cells and chemical hapten exposure (dated by TCRdb to the early 2020s). With regard to the full study: For sensitization, 2% DPC in acetone was applied to a 2 cm by 2 cm area of upper inner arm skin. Weekly therapeutic DPC doses were additionally applied to the scalp of patients throughout the approximately 24-week study period. Patch testing on the upper back used Finn chambers containing 0.01% DPC, with scoring done after 6 days according to International Contact Dermatitis Research Group standards. The patient cohort, mostly female, included alopecia areata with under or over 50% scalp involvement, alopecia totalis and alopecia universalis. Libraries were pooled for sequencing, and per-sample TCR yields varied mainly because of small differences in library volumes within the pool. In alopecia patients, the study followed how the peripheral blood TCR repertoire changed in vivo over primary and secondary sensitization to diphenylcyclopropenone (DPC), a hapten. Blood was sampled from patients pre-sensitization (week 0) and at 2, 6 and about 24 weeks after DPC sensitization. About 30 alopecia patients provided blood for TCR sequencing at one to four time points (pre-sensitization, 2, 6 and 24 weeks).

The investigation overall reported the following: A positive correlation was found between the number of PT1 expanded TCRs and patch test score, with significance reached at thresholds 8, 16 and 32 but not 4. Repeated subsampling changed both the strength of the expansion versus patch-test correlation and the threshold at which that correlation became significant. No change with DPC sensitization was found in the number of TCRs above 1 in 1000 frequency, and no evidence of global repertoire structure alterations was found. Alopecia, a presumed autoimmune disease, was present in all patients, so the immune response of the patients might differ from that of healthy individuals. Compared with pre-sensitization or healthy control sets, expanded TCRs formed significantly more large CDR3 similarity clusters, which is consistent with antigen-driven responses.

Interpreted using the paper, the time point label stands for: pre-sensitization, week 0. Reading the label with the study, this specimen's treatment or condition is: therapeutic diphenylcyclopropenone sensitization with weekly scalp DPC. Blood at each patch-test visit was drawn before the patch test was applied. To be eligible, patients had to be aged 18 to 70, diagnosed with alopecia and judged suitable for DPC therapy, while pregnant patients were excluded. Unfractionated whole blood was collected in Tempus Blood RNA tubes, and total RNA was extracted from that blood. V is cut back by 7 bases and J by 0 bases, with 6 bases in the junction unmatched. The CDR3 measures 15 amino acids from cysteine to phenylalanine. Only CDR3 DNA is held: 45 bases, read in frame from base 1. CDR1 MNHNS and CDR2 SASEGT were looked up in the germline V gene. This clonotype showed up just a few times. Its antigen remains undetermined. No per-base quality is available; no much larger clone lies one base away.

Library generation was performed with RACE. Sequenced on a NextSeq 500. Library preparation attached unique molecular identifiers to individual cDNA molecules for quantitative, reproducible TCR counting. Each blood RNA sample was used to sequence both TCR alpha and TCR beta chains. The original pipeline was this. Samples had a median of about 96,000 TCRs, with a range from roughly 20,000 to 700,000. V, J and CDR3 annotation of the TCR reads was performed with the Decombinator software suite. To make PS versus PT1 abundance plots, every sample was subsampled to the same number of TCRs (28,000). TCRs were defined as expanded if absent before sensitization and observed at least eight times at the 2-week time point. TCRdb's own reprocessing of the public reads used fastp at Q25 and MiXCR and kept productive beta chains. Each CDR3 protein appears once, grouped with its most common genes and DNA. The V and J calls follow TCRdb's processing rather than the paper's. This sample lists about 120,000 distinct CDR3 sequences; about 14% were detected once. Around 3% of the sample goes to the ten largest clones.

This receptor was obtained from a woman under 30 with alopecia areata. Some clones in this sample may be carry-over from other donors' samples. Sample: whole blood, taken in connection with sensitization to the hapten diphenylcyclopropenone (DPC). The receptor chain draws on TRBV6-1 and TRBJ2-7; 10 central bases correspond to TRBD2. CDR3 sequence: CASTEKRGGSYEQYF. The DNA reads TGTGCCAGCACTGAGAAGCGGGGGGGCTCCTACGAGCAGTACTTC.